This passage covers 7 T cell receptor beta chains from one sample sequenced in a study of monozygotic twins with inflammatory bowel disease. TCRdb re-analyzed the 5' RACE reads; it lists each CDR3 protein once, without DNA. The listing records just over 300,000 distinct CDR3 sequences. Sequencing was carried out using blood. Receptors were obtained from a human donor with ulcerative colitis or Crohn's disease, or a healthy co-twin of an affected twin (not recorded which).

The genes are TRBV4-3 and TRBJ1-2; the D call from TCRdb, TRBD1, cannot be confirmed without DNA. Per germline, CDR1 LGHNA and CDR2 YSLEER. The CDR3 has 16 residues. The CDR3 protein is CASSQRGQGAFGGYTF.

The V and J genes are TRBV29-1 and TRBJ2-7; TCRdb reports TRBD1, a call that lacks DNA to check it against. The CDR3 sequence is 13 residues long. The germline V gene has CDR1 SQVTM and CDR2 ANQGSEA. The chain's CDR3 is CSVELGGAYEQYF.

This sequence joins TRBV7-2 and TRBJ1-1. This CDR3 region has 13 residues. Germline values: CDR1 SGHTA, CDR2 FQGNSA. This chain's CDR3 is CASSLSGHTEAFF.

This sequence joins TRBV12-5 and TRBJ1-1; TCRdb designates TRBD1, a call that cannot be tested without DNA. Germline V gene lookup returns CDR1 LGHNT and CDR2 FRNRAP. The CDR3 contains 12 residues. The CDR3 spells CASGIQGAEAFF.

CDR3 in amino acids: CASSPGREKLFF. The chain joins TRBV7-2 to TRBJ1-4; TCRdb selects TRBD1, and the lack of DNA leaves this call unchecked. This CDR3 spans 12 amino acids. Germline assignment: CDR1 SGHTA and CDR2 FQGNSA.

The CDR3 loop is CASSSQSRVSYGYTF. This chain links TRBV7-9 with TRBJ1-2; TCRdb lists TRBD1, though no DNA is available to test this call. Germline lookup yields CDR1 SEHNR and CDR2 FQNEAQ (reference sequence). CDR3 length: 15 amino acids.

The chain uses TRBV5-1 and TRBJ2-3; lacking DNA, the TRBD1 call made by TCRdb goes unchecked. This CDR3 is built from 14 residues. Germline assignment: CDR1 SGHRS and CDR2 YFSETQ. The CDR3 spells CASRRDRGTDTQYF.